One T cell receptor beta chain is described in this entry. The entry originates in a study of blood T cell repertoires in COVID-19. About the research overall: Whether acute or convalescent, the COVID-19 samples came from the United States, Italy and Spain. The analysed material was cDNA or gDNA that came from T cells, B-cell-depleted T cells, or PBMCs.

As handled by the study authors: Amplifying reference gene primers gave estimates of nucleated cell counts. The assay was immunoSEQ multiplex PCR, and TCRdb's table has in-frame clones only and misses some. V, J and clone size reflect that table, while D and trimming were determined from the DNA. Here the sample spans roughly 250,000 clones, roughly 90% being singletons. Germline V lookup: CDR1 SGHTA, CDR2 FQGNSA. This CDR3 comprises 14 residues. Trimming stripped 5 bases from V and 2 bases from J, with 9 bases between. The chain carries TRBV7-2 and TRBJ2-2; D gene ambiguous. The receptor comes from a woman aged 40 to 50 who had recovered from COVID-19. The sequenced material came from peripheral blood. The CDR3, as DNA: TGTGCCAGCAGCACAAAGTACAACACCGGGGAGCTGTTTTTT. Translated: CASSTKYNTGELFF.